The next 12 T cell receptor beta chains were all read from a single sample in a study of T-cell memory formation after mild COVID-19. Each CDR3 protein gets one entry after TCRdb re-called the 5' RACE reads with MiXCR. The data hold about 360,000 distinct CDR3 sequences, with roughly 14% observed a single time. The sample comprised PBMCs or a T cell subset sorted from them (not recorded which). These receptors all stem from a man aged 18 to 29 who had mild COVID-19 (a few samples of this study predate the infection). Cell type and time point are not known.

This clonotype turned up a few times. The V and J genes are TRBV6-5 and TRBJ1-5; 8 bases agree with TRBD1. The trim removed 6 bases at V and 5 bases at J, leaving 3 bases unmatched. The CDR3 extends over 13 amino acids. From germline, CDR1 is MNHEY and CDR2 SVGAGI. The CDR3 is CASRRTGYQPQHF. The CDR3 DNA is TGTGCCAGCAGAAGGACAGGGTATCAGCCCCAGCATTTT.

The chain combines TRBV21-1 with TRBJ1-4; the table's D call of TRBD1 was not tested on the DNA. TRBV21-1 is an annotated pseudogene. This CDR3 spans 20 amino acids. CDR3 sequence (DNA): TGTGCCAGCAGCAAAGCTACGAGAGATGGGGACACCAGGGGTAATGAAAAACTGTTTTTT. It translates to CASSKATRDGDTRGNEKLFF.

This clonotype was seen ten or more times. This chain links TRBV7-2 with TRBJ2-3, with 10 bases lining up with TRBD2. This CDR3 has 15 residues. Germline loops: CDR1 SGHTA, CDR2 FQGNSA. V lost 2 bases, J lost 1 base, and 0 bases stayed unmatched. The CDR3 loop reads CASSLLAGGTDTQYF. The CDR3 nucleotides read TGTGCCAGCAGCTTACTAGCGGGGGGCACAGATACGCAGTATTTT. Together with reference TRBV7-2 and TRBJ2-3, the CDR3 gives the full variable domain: GAGVSQSPSNKVTEKGKDVELRCDPISGHTALYWYRQSLGQGLEFLIYFQGNSAPDKSGLPSDRFSAERTGGSVSTLTIQRTQQEDSAVYLCASSLLAGGTDTQYFGPGTRLTVL.

In DNA, the CDR3 is TGTGCCGTCCACGGGGGGGAGAACTACGAGCAGTACTTC. This encodes CAVHGGENYEQYF. The V gene is TRBV27, the J gene TRBJ2-7; 8 bases agree with TRBD2. This CDR3 comprises 13 residues. The germline gives CDR1 MNHEY, CDR2 SMNVEV (reference sequence). V trimming: 11 bases; J trimming: 3 bases; junction bases outside the gene matches: 9.

The CDR3 DNA follows: TGTGCCATCAGTGACCCCCAGCGTTCAGCCAAAAACATTCAGTACTTC. This sequence encodes CAISDPQRSAKNIQYF. This chain links TRBV10-3 with TRBJ2-4; no reliable D call. The V end lost 3 bases, the J end lost 0 bases, and 12 bases lay between the germline ends. The CDR3 runs 16 residues. The germline V gene encodes CDR1 ENHRY and CDR2 SYGVKD.

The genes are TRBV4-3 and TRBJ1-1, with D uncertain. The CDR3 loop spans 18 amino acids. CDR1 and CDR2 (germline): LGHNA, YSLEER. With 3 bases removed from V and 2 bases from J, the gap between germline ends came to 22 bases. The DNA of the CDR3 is TGCGCCAGCAGCCACGATACCTCGTCCGGGCCAGGAAACACTGAAGCTTTCTTT. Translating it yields CASSHDTSSGPGNTEAFF.

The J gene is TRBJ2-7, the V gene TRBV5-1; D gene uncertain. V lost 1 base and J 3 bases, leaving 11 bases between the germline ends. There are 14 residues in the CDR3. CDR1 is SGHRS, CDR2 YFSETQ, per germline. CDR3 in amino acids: CASSLSPSLYEQYF. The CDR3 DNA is TGCGCCAGCAGCTTGAGTCCGAGTCTCTACGAGCAGTACTTC.

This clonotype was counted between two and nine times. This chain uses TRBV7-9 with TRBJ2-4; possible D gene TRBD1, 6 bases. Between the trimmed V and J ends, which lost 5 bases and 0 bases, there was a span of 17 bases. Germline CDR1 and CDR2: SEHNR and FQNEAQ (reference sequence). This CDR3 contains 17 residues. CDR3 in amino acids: CASSHGQSHVAKNIQYF. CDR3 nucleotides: TGTGCCAGCAGCCACGGACAGTCCCACGTAGCCAAAAACATTCAGTACTTC.

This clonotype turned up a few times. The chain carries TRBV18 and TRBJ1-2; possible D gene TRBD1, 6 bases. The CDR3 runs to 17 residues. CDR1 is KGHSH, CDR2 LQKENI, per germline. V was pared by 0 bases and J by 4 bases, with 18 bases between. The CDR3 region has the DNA TGTGCCAGCTCACCACCGAAGTCCGGGGGGGCCTCCTATGGCTACACCTTC. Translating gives CASSPPKSGGASYGYTF.

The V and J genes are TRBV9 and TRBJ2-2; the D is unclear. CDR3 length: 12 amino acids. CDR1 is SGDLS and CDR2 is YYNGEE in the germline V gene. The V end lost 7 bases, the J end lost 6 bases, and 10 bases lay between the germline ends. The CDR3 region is CASGSGSGELFF. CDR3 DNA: TGTGCCAGCGGTTCGGGCTCCGGGGAGCTGTTTTTT.

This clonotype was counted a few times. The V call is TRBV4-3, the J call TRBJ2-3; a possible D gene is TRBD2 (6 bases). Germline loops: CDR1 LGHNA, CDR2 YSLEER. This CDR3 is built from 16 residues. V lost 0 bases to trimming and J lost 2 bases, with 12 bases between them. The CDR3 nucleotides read TGCGCCAGCAGCCAAGATAGCGGTTCCTACACAGATACGCAGTATTTT. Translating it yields CASSQDSGSYTDTQYF.

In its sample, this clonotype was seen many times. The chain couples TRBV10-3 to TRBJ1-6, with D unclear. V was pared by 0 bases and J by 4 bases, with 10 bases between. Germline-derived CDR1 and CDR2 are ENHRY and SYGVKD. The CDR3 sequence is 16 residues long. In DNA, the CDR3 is TGTGCCATCAGTGAGTCGGGAGGGAGGTATAATTCACCCCTCCACTTT. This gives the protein CAISESGGRYNSPLHF.